This T cell receptor beta chain was captured by sequencing in a study of cytomegalovirus exposure and HLA in healthy donors. The PCR had 60 Vbeta and 13 Jbeta primers. The protocol was immunoSEQ multiplex PCR, while the TCRdb copy is restricted to in-frame clones and leaves out a portion. The sample records fewer than 200,000 clones, around 80% being singletons. The germline V gene encodes CDR1 SGHVS and CDR2 FQNEAQ. CDR3 length equals 16 residues. V lost 5 bases and J lost 8, with 22 bases in between. The gene calls are TRBV7-8 and TRBJ2-1; D is perhaps TRBD2 (5 bases). The sequenced material came from PBMCs. This TCR came from a man in his forties in good health and CMV-seronegative. The CDR3 spells CASSPLIAAAGDEQFF. The CDR3 DNA reads as TGTGCCAGCAGCCCCTTGATCGCGGCCGCCGGGGATGAGCAGTTCTTC. The full variable domain, completed using reference TRBV7-8 and TRBJ2-1, is GAGVSQSPRYKVAKRGQDVALRCDPISGHVSLFWYQQALGQGPEFLTYFQNEAQLDKSGLPSDRFFAERPEGSVSTLKIQRTQQEDSAVYLCASSPLIAAAGDEQFFGPGTRLTVL.